The clone carrying this TCR beta chain was observed many times. Its matching antigen is unknown. The data are from a study of T-cell reconstitution after alpha-beta-depleted transplantation in children. General study points: Some patients owed their high day-60 TCRbeta diversity to surviving recipient T cells and thymic progenitors. Fresh T-cell production supplied most of the T-cell counts and diversity seen one year after transplant. Alpha-beta T cells present about two months after transplant were reported to originate from several hundred expanded graft clones.

Molecular barcoding with unique molecular identifiers was used for the TCRbeta library. TCRdb called the PCR reads again in MiXCR, with one record for every CDR3 protein. The sample lists some 300,000 distinct CDR3 sequences; 10% were seen once. Per the germline V gene, CDR1 is SGHAT and CDR2 is FQNNGV. This CDR3 spans 19 amino acids. Germline trimming cut 1 base from V and 6 bases from J; bases unmatched to any gene: 15. J is TRBJ2-3 and V is TRBV11-2, with 11 bases fitting TRBD2. The sequence came from a boy less than two years old with acute myeloid leukemia, due to receive a stem cell transplant. Sequences were derived from PBMCs, sampled before TCRalphabeta/CD19-depleted stem cell transplant. The CDR3 bases are TGTGCCAGCAGCTTAGGCCAGAGGCTACTAGCGGGAGTACCCGATACGCAGTATTTT. This gives the protein CASSLGQRLLAGVPDTQYF.